Each of the 4 T cell receptor beta chains below was sequenced from the same sample in a study of control samples from healthy donors and cancer patients. Using immunoSEQ multiplex PCR, the repertoire was profiled, and TCRdb retains in-frame clones only, with some absent. There are 150,000 to 200,000 clones in the sample; about 91% occur only once, and 2% lies in the top ten. Input material: blood. These receptors were obtained from a woman aged 40 to 55 in good health.

Note on this clone: At the DNA level, this CDR3 is encoded by other sequences in the same sample as well. The V gene is TRBV5-1, the J gene TRBJ1-2; the D gene is possibly TRBD1 (6 bases). The V gene's germline CDR1 is SGHRS and CDR2 YFSETQ. The ends were cut back, 0 bases at V and 4 bases at J, with 10 bases in the middle. The CDR3 runs 14 residues. The CDR3 region has the DNA TGCGCCAGCAGCTTGGAGGGGGGTCGCTATGGCTACACCTTC. Encoded protein: CASSLEGGRYGYTF.

V gene TRBV14 combines with J gene TRBJ2-2, with D perhaps given as TRBD1 or TRBD2 (5 bases each). The V end lost 0 bases, the J end lost 6 bases, and 11 bases lay between the germline ends. This CDR3 is 15 amino acids long. Germline V CDR1 and CDR2: SGHDN, FVKESK. The CDR3 here is CASSQDGGGAGELFF. CDR3 in DNA: TGTGCCAGCAGCCAAGATGGTGGGGGTGCCGGGGAGCTGTTTTTT.

The chain carries TRBV10-2 and TRBJ1-5, with 11 bases lining up with TRBD1. CDR3 size: 17 residues. Per germline, CDR1 WSHSY and CDR2 SAAADI. The ends lost 1 base at V and 6 bases at J; junction bases unmatched: 8. For the CDR3, the DNA is TGCGCCAGCAGTGAGTATCGGACAGGGGGCAAGGTTCAGCCCCAGCATTTT. Its translation: CASSEYRTGGKVQPQHF.

The rearrangement joins TRBV4-2 to TRBJ2-5; 9 nucleotides line up with TRBD2. The V segment lost 0 bases and the J segment 1 base; nucleotides outside the gene matches: 3. Per the germline V gene, CDR1 is LGHNA and CDR2 is YNFKEQ. The CDR3 runs 16 residues. CDR3 bases: TGTGCCAGCAGCCAAGAAGCGGGGGGCTTCCAAGAGACCCAGTACTTC. It is translated as CASSQEAGGFQETQYF.